This T cell receptor (beta chain) was captured by sequencing in a study of T cells expressing NK-cell markers. The CDR3 has 15 amino acids. The germline CDR1 and CDR2 sequences are SEHNR and FQNEAQ (reference sequence). From the 5' RACE reads, TCRdb lists one entry per CDR3 protein and no DNA. This sample's table reports about half a million distinct CDR3 sequences. This sequence joins TRBV7-9 and TRBJ1-1; TCRdb reports TRBD1, a call that lacks DNA to check it against. Sequences were obtained from blood T cells: a sorted CD56 or NKG2C T cell subset, CD4+ or CD8+ T cells, or bulk PBMC T cells (not recorded which). This clonotype originated in a woman aged 45-60 years in good health. CDR3 in amino acids: CASSRDRVMNTEAFF.